This entry concerns a single T cell receptor (beta chain). This entry is derived from a study of neoadjuvant anti-PD-1 for oral cavity cancer. Looking at the study overall: Most patients had three to four biweekly doses of 3 mg/kg nivolumab before resection. Patients without progression received a fourth nivolumab dose around day 43, then surgical resection on days 50-56.

Patients were newly diagnosed with stage II-IVA oral cavity squamous cell carcinoma without prior systemic or radiation treatment. Cohort: HPV-negative, locally advanced oral cavity squamous cell carcinoma patients. The CDR3 consists of 12 residues. Germline-derived CDR1 and CDR2 are LGHNT and FRNRAP. V lost 0 bases and J 9 bases, leaving 6 bases between the germline ends. The assay was immunoSEQ multiplex PCR, and TCRdb's table has in-frame clones only and misses some. Of roughly 14,000 clones in the sample, 71% were seen once. This receptor was obtained from a person aged 40 to 85 with oral cavity squamous cell carcinoma. The chain has TRBV12-5 and TRBJ2-1, with D unresolved. The sequencing used PBMCs, collected before nivolumab (anti-PD-1) treatment. In DNA form, the CDR3 reads TGTGCTAGTGGTTTGGTACACGGTGAGCAGTTCTTC. It is translated as CASGLVHGEQFF.